Given below is one T cell receptor (beta chain) in context. The sample originates from a study of cytomegalovirus exposure and HLA in healthy donors. 60 Vbeta and 13 Jbeta primers were used in PCR. Produced via immunoSEQ multiplex PCR; TCRdb's table is partial and in-frame only. The sample consists of 200,000 or so clones, roughly 83% of them appearing once. Sequencing was carried out using PBMCs. The TCR sequence derives from a boy aged 5-17 years in good health and CMV-seronegative.

As DNA, the CDR3 is TGTGCCAGCAGCTTCACCTTAGCGGGGGGTTCAAGGAATGAGCAGTTCTTC. Protein sequence: CASSFTLAGGSRNEQFF. The chain carries TRBV11-2 and TRBJ2-1; 10 nucleotides line up with TRBD2. CDR1 and CDR2 from the germline V gene are SGHAT and FQNNGV. The CDR3 is made up of 17 amino acids. J lost 7 bases, V lost 3 bases, and 12 bases had no gene match.